This T cell receptor beta chain stems from a study of PD-L1 blockade in urothelial cancer. Per the germline V gene, CDR1 is MDHEN and CDR2 is SYDVKM. Trimming pared 5 bases from V and 2 bases from J, leaving 14 bases between. This CDR3 is built from 15 residues. Sequencing was performed with immunoSEQ multiplex PCR; in TCRdb, only in-frame clones are kept and a portion is missing. The repertoire includes roughly 24,000 clones, around 88% of them detected once, and approximately 31% sits in the top ten. The origin of this receptor is a man aged 55 to 70 with urothelial cancer. V and J are TRBV28 and TRBJ2-3; D might be TRBD1 (6 bases). The source material was PBMCs, sampled around atezolizumab (anti-PD-L1) treatment. For the CDR3, the DNA is TGTGCCAGCAGTCCGGCTGACAGGCTCACAGATACGCAGTATTTT. Its translation is CASSPADRLTDTQYF. The variable domain in full, completed from reference TRBV28 and TRBJ2-3, reads DVKVTQSSRYLVKRTGEKVFLECVQDMDHENMFWYRQDPGLGLRLIYFSYDVKMKEKGDIPEGYSVSREKKERFSLILESASTNQTSMYLCASSPADRLTDTQYFGPGTRLTVL.